Included here is one T cell receptor beta chain sequence, with context. Its antigen is currently unknown. This entry is derived from a study of T cells in Graves' hyperthyroidism and ophthalmopathy. Study context: The authors collected peripheral blood at initial diagnosis, before any treatment. Study-wide results and caveats: The model forecast ophthalmopathy, anticipating it by a median approximately 6.1 months before onset.

The V segment lost 0 bases and the J segment 6 bases; nucleotides outside the gene matches: 7. Germline V gives CDR1 MNHNY, CDR2 SVGAGI (reference sequence). CDR3 length equals 15 residues. RNA transcripts served as the template for amplifying TCR beta CDR3 regions. A first-round RT-PCR of the TCR CDR3 used the HTBI primer set. TCRdb used MiXCR to reprocess the multiplex PCR reads, holding one entry per CDR3 protein. The table records fewer than 450,000 distinct CDR3 sequences, roughly 18% of them present only once. This sequence joins TRBV6-6 and TRBJ2-7; 8 nucleotides match TRBD1. The sequenced material came from blood. The source is a young man with Graves' ophthalmopathy. The CDR3 nucleotides are TGTGCCAGCAGTTACTCGACGGACAGGGTGAGCGAGCAGTACTTC. It translates to CASSYSTDRVSEQYF.